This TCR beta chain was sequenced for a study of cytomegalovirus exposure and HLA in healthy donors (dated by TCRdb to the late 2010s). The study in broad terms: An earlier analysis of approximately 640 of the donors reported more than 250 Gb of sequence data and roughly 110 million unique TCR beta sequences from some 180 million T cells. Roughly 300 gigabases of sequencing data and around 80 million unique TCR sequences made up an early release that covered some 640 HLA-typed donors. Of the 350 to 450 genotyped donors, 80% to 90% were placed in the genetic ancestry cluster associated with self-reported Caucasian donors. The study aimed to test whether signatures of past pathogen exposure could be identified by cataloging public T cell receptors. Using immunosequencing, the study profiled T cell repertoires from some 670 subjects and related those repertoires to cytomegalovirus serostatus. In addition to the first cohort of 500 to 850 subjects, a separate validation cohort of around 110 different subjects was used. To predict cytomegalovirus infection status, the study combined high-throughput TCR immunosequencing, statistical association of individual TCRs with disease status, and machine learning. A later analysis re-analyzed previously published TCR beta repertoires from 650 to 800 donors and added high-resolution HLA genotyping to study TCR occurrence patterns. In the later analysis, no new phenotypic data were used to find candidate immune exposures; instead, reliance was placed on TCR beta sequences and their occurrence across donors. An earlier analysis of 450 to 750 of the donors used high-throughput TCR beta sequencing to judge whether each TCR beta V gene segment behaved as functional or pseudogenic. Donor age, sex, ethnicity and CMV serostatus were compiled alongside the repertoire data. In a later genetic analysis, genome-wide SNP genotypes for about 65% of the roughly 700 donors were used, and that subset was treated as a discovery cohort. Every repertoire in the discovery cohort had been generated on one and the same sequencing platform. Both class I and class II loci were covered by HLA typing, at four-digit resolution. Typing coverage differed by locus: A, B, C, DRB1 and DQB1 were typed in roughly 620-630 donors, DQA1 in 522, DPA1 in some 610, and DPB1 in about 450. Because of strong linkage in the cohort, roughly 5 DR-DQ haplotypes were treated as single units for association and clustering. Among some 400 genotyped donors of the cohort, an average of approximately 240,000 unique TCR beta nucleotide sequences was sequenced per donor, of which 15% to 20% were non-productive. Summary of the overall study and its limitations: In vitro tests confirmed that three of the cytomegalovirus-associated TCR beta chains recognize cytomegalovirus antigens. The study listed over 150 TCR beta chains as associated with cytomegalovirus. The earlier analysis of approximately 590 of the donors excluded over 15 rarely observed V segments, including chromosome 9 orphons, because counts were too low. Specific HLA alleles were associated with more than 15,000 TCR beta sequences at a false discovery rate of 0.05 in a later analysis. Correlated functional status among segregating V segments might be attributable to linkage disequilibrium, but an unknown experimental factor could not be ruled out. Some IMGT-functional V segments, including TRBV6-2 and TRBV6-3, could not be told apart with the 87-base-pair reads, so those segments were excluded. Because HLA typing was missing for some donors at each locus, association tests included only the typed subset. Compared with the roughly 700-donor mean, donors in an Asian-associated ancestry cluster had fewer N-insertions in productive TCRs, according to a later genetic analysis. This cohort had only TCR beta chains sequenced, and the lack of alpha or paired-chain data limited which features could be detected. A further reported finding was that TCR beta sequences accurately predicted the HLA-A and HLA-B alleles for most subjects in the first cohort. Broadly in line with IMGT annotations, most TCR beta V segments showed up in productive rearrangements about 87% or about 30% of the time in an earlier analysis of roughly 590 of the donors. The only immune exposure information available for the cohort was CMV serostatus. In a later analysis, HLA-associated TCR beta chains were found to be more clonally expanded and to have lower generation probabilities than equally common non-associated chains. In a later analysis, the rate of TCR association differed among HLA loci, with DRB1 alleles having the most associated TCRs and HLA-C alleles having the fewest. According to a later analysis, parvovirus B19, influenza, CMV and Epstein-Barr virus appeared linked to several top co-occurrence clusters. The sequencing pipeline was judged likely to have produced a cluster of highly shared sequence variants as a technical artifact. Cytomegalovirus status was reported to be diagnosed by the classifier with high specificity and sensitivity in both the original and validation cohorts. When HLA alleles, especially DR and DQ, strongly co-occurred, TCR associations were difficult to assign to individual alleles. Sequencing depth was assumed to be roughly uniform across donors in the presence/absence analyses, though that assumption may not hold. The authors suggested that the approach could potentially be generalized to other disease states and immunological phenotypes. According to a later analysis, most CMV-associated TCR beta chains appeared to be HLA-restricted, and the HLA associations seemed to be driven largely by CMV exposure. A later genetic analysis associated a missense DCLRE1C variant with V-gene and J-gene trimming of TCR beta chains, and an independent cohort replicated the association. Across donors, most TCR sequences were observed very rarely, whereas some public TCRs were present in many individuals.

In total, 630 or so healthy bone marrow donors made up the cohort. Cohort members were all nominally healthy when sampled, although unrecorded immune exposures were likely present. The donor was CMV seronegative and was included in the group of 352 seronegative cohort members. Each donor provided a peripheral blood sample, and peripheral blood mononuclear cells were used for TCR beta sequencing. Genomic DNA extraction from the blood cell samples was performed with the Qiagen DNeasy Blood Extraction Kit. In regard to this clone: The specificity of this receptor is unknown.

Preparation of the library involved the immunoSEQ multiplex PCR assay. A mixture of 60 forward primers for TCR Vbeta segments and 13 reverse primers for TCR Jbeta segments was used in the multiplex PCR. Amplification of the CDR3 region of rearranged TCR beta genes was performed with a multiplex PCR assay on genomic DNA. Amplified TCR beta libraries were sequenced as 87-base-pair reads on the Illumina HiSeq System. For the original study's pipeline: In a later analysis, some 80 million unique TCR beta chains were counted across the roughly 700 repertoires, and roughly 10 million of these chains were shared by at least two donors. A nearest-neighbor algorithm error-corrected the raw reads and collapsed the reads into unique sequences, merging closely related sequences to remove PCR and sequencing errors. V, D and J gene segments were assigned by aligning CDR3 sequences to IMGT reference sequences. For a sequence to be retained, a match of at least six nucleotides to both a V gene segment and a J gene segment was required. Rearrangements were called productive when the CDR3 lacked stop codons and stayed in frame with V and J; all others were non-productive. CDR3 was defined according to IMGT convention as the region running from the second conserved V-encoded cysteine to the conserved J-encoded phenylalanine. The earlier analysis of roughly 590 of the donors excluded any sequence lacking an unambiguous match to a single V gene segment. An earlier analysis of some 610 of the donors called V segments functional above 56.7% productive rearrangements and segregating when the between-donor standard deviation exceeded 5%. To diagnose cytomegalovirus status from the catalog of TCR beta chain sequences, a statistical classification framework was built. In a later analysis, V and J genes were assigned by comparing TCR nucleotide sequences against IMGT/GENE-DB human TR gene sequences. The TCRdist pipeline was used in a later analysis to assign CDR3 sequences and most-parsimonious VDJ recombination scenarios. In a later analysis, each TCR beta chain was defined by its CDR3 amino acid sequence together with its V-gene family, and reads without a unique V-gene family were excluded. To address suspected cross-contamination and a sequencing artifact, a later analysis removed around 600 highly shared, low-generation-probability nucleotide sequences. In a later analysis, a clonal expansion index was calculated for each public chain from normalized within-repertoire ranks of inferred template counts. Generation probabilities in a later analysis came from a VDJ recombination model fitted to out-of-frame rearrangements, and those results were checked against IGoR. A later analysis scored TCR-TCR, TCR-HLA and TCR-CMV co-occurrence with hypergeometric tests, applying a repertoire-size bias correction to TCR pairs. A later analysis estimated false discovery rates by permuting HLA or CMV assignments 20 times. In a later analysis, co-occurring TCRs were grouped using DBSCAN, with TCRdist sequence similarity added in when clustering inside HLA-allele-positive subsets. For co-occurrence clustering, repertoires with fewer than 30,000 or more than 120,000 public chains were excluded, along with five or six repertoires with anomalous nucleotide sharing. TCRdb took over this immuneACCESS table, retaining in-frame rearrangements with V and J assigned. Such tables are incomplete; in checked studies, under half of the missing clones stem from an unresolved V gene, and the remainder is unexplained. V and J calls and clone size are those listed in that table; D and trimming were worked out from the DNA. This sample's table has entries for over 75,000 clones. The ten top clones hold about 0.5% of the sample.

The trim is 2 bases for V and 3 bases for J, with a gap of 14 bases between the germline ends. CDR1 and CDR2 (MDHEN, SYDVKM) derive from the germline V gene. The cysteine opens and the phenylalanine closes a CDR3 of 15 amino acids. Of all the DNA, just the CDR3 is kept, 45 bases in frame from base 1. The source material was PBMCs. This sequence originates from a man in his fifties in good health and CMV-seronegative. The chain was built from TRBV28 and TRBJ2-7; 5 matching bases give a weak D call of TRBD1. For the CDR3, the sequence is CASSLEVGVVYEQYF. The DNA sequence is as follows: TGTGCCAGCAGTTTAGAGGTAGGGGTTGTCTACGAGCAGTACTTC.